What follows describes a single T cell receptor beta chain. Antigen: not known. These data are taken from a study of T cell repertoires in cytomegalovirus infection. Study details: Based on public TCR beta signatures, there were indications of CMV infection and of a matching HLA type. General study results and limits: The study found HLA-C-restricted CMV-specific TCR beta clonotypes dominating the ex vivo response.

MiXCR was run by TCRdb on the reads, yielding one entry per CDR3 protein. The repertoire has 560,000 or so distinct CDR3 sequences, approximately 15% of them found once; the top ten carry 20% to 30%. J gave up 8 bases and V 0 bases, and 19 bases lay outside the gene matches. The CDR3 has 18 amino acids. From germline, CDR1 is SQVTM and CDR2 ANQGSEA. Sequencing was performed on CD8+ T cells from PBMCs. The TCR originated in a human donor in good health (CMV status not recorded). Some clones in this sample may be carry-over from other donors' samples. The rearrangement links TRBV29-1 to TRBJ2-1; 7 bases map to TRBD2. CDR3 residues: CSVEDRASGASRGDEQFF. CDR3 nucleotide sequence: TGCAGCGTTGAAGATCGGGCGAGCGGGGCTTCTCGGGGGGATGAGCAGTTCTTC.